This record covers a single T cell receptor (beta chain). Its recognized antigen is unknown. Base quality data are lacking; no much larger clone is found one base away. The receptor library was made with the immunoSEQ multiplex PCR assay. Following the manufacturer's protocol, the hsTCRB Kit was used to amplify rearranged TCR beta chain sequences. Sequencing of TCRB libraries was carried out on an Illumina MiSeq. As for the original processing: The proprietary platform of the kit vendor was used for demultiplexing, trimming and gene mapping. TCRdb took this table from immuneACCESS and kept in-frame rearrangements with V and J called. Such tables lack part of the clones; where checked against another copy, unresolved V genes explain under half of the gap, and the rest is unexplained. The V and J calls and the clone size are those of that table, but D and trimming were determined from the DNA. The sample contains over 30,000 clones, about 87% of them found a single time. The top ten clonotypes cover 12% of the sample.

The time point tag for this specimen amounts to: week 47, end of study. A 20-mer mutant IDH1 peptide at 300 micrograms in Montanide made up each vaccine dose, which was injected subcutaneously together with topical imiquimod. Patients were given eight vaccinations, in weeks 1, 3, 5, 7, 11, 15, 19 and 23, which matched visits V03 through V10. Newly diagnosed WHO grade 3 or 4 IDH1-mutant astrocytomas showing loss of nuclear ATRX were present in the donors. The samples were drawn from NOA16, a multicentre, single-arm, open-label phase I trial in Germany that tested a mutant IDH1 peptide vaccine in humans for the first time. Genomic DNA for TCRB sequencing was extracted from EDTA blood using the DNeasy Blood and Tissue Kit. This specimen belongs to a study of a mutant IDH1 vaccine in newly diagnosed glioma listed by TCRdb under 2021. Regarding the complete study: Vaccination began 4-6 weeks after radiotherapy alone, or alongside temozolomide cycles in the chemotherapy-containing groups. Of the roughly 32 treated patients, 62.5% were male and 37.5% were female, and a mean age of approximately 40 years was recorded. Prior to enrollment, standard therapy consisting of radiotherapy alone, temozolomide alone, or radiochemotherapy with temozolomide had been administered to patients, with the combination being received by most patients. The week-35 safety follow-up took place at visit V12, and the week-47 end of study took place at visit V13. Peripheral blood was collected at six visits: V03 (baseline), V05, V07, V10, V12 and V13. For exploratory analyses, longitudinal TCRB deep sequencing was carried out in 25 treated patients wherever samples were available.

The paper's findings and limits, for the study overall: Changes in the top peripheral T cell clonotypes picked up by TCRB sequencing did not appear to be linked to pseudoprogression. The authors stated that sample limitations prevented analyses of patient blood samples from being reproduced. Across multiple MHC alleles, vaccine-induced immune responses were seen in 90% to 95% of patients. Selection of PBMC samples for TCRB deep sequencing was based on availability.

As encoded in the germline V gene, CDR1 is SGHRS while CDR2 is YFSETQ. From cysteine to phenylalanine, the CDR3 is 10 amino acids long. Only the CDR3 DNA stays, 30 bases, in frame from base 1. V drops 8 bases and J drops 6 bases, leaving 9 bases in between. The sequence was collected from a woman aged 30 to 39 with glioma. Sequencing was performed on PBMCs, taken from a glioma patient whose treatment included an IDH1 peptide vaccine. In this chain, TRBV5-1 is recombined with TRBJ2-7, with the D gene too uncertain to name. The DNA reads TGCGCCAGGGACCCTAGCGAGCAGTACTTC. Its protein product is CARDPSEQYF.